This TCR beta chain was observed in a study of blood T cells in healthy people across ages. Together with a sample-barcoded 5' primer, a J-beta primer mix was included in a second PCR lasting about 6 to 11 cycles. TCRdb independently ran MiXCR on the 5' RACE reads; one entry per CDR3 protein. The table has some 700,000 distinct CDR3 sequences, roughly 45% seen once; the top ten hold roughly 19%. The CDR3 extends over 16 amino acids. Trimming removed 2 bases from V and 2 bases from J; junction bases left unmatched: 3. The germline V gene encodes CDR1 MNHNY and CDR2 SVGAGI (reference sequence). Sequences were obtained from blood. The receptor's source is a woman between 55 and 75 years old in good health. The J gene is TRBJ2-2, the V gene TRBV6-6; 9 bases match TRBD2. CDR3 coding DNA: TGTGCCAGCAGTTACCGGCGGGGGGGCAACACCGGGGAGCTGTTTTTT. Protein: CASSYRRGGNTGELFF.